This T cell receptor (beta chain) is drawn from a study of blood T cell repertoires in COVID-19. The CDR3 is 13 residues long. Germline V gene lookup returns CDR1 LGHDT and CDR2 YNNKEL (reference sequence). V shed 1 base and J shed 4 bases, with 7 bases lying between them. Libraries were prepared by immunoSEQ multiplex PCR; TCRdb keeps only in-frame clonotypes and omits some of them. The sample lists fewer than 700,000 clones, about 89% occurring once. The source of this sequence is a woman between 50 and 59 years old with COVID-19, enrolled during active disease. This chain links TRBV3-1 (or the pseudogene TRBV3-2) with TRBJ1-1; no firm D call. The sample comprised peripheral blood. The CDR3 region has the DNA TGTGCCAGCAGCCAAGGAGCTCCCACTGAAGCTTTCTTT. Protein: CASSQGAPTEAFF.